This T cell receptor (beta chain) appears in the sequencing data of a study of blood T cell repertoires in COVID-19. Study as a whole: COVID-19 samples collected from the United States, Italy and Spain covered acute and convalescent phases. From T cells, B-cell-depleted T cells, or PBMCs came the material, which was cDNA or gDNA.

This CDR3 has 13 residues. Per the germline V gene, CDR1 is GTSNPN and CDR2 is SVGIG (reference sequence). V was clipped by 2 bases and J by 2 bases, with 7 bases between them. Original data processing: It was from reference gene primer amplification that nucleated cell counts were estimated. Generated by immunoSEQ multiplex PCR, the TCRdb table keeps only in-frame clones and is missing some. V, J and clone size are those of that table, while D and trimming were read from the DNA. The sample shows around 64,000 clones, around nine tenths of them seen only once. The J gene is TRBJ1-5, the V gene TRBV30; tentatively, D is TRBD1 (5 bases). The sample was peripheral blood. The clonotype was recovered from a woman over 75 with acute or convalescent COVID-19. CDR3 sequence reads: CAWSSGGNQPQHF. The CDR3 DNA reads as TGTGCCTGGAGTTCGGGGGGCAATCAGCCCCAGCATTTT.